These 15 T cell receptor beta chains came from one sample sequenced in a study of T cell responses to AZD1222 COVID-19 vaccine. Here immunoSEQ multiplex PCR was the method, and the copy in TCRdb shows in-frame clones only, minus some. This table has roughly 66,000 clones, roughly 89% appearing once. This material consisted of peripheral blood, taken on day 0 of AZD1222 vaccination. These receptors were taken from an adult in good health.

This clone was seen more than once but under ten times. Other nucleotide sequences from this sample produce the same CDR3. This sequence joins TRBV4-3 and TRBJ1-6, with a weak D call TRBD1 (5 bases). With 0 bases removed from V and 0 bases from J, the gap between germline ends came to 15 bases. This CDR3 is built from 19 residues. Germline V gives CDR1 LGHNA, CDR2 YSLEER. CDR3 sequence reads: CASSQDRVAGSSYNSPLHF. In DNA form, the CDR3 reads TGCGCCAGCAGCCAAGATAGGGTGGCAGGGAGCTCCTATAATTCACCCCTCCACTTT.

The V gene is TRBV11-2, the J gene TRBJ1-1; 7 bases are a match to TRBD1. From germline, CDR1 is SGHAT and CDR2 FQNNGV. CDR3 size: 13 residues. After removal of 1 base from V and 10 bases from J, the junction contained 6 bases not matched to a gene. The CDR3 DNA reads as TGTGCCAGCAGCTTAGCCTCAGGGGGGGCAGCTTTCTTT. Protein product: CASSLASGGAAFF.

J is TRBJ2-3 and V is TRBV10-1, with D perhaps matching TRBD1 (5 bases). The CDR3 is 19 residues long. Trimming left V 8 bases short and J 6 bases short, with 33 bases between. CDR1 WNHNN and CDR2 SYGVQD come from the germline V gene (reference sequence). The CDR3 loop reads CASASMAGWFVSTADTQYF. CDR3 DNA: TGCGCCAGCGCCTCGATGGCAGGGTGGTTTGTGTCGACCGCCGATACGCAGTATTTT.

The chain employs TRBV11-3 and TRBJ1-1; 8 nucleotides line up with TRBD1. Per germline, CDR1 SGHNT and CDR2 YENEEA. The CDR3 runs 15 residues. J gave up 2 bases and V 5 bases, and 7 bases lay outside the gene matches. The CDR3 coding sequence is TGTGCCAGCAGCCTCAGGACAGGGATAAACACTGAAGCTTTCTTT. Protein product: CASSLRTGINTEAFF.

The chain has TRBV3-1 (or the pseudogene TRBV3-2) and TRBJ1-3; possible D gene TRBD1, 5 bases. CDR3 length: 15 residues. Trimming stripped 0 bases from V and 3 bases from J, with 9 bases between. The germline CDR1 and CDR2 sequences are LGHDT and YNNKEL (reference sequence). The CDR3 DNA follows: TGTGCCAGCAGCCAAGAGTCGGGGGTTGGAAACACCATATATTTT. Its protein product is CASSQESGVGNTIYF.

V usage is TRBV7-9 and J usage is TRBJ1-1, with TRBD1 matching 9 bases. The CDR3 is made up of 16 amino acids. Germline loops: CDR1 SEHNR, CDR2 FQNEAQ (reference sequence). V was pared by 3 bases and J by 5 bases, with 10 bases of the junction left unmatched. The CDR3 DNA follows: TGTGCCAGCAGCTTTCCCGGGACAGGGAAGGGGACTGAAGCTTTCTTT. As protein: CASSFPGTGKGTEAFF.

The CDR3 DNA follows: TGTGCCAGCAGCTTAGAGAGGAAGGGATCCGGCTACACCTTC. This translates into CASSLERKGSGYTF. V gene TRBV7-8 combines with J gene TRBJ1-2, with D uncertain. Germline V gene lookup returns CDR1 SGHVS and CDR2 FQNEAQ. The CDR3 is 14 amino acids. Trimming removed 1 base from V and 8 bases from J, with 14 bases in between.

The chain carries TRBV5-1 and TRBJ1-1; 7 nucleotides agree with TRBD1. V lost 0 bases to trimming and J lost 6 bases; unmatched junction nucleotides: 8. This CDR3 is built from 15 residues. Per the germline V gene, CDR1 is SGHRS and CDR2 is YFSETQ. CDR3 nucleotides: TGCGCCAGCAGCTTGGCCAGGGACAGATTTGCTGAAGCTTTCTTT. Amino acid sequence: CASSLARDRFAEAFF.

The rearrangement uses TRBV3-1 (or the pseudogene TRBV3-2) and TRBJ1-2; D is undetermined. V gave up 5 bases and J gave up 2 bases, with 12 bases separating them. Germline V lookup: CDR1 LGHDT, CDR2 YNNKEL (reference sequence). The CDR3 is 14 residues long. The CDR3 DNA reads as TGTGCCAGCAGCATTCGACCATCCAACTATGGCTACACCTTC. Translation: CASSIRPSNYGYTF.

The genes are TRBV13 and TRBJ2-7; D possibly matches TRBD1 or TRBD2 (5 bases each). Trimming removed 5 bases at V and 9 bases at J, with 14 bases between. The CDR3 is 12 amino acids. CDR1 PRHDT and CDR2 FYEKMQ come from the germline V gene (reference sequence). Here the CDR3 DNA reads TGTGCCAGCAGCCTGGGAGTGGGGCGGCAGTACTTC. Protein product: CASSLGVGRQYF.

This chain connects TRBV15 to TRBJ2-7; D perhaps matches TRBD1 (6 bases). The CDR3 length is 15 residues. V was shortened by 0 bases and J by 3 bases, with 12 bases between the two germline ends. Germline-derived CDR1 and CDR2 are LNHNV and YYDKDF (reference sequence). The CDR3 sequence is CATSREGAGVYEQYF. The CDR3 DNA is TGTGCCACCAGCAGAGAGGGGGCAGGGGTCTACGAGCAGTACTTC. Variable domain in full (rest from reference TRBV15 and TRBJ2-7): DAMVIQNPRYQVTQFGKPVTLSCSQTLNHNVMYWYQQKSSQAPKLLFHYYDKDFNNEADTPDNFQSRRPNTSFCFLDIRSPGLGDTAMYLCATSREGAGVYEQYFGPGTRLTVT.

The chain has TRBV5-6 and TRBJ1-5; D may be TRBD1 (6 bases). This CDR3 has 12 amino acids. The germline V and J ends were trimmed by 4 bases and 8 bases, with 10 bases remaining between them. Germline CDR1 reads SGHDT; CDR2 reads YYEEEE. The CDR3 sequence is CASSKNREPQHF. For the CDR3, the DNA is TGTGCCAGCAGCAAGAACAGGGAGCCCCAGCATTTT.

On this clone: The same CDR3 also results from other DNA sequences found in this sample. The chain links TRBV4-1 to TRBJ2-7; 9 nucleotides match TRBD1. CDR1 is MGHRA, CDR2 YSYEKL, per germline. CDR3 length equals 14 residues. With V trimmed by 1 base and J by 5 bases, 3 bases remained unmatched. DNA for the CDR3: TGCGCCAGCAGCCAAGGGACAGGGGCCCACGAGCAGTACTTC. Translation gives CASSQGTGAHEQYF.

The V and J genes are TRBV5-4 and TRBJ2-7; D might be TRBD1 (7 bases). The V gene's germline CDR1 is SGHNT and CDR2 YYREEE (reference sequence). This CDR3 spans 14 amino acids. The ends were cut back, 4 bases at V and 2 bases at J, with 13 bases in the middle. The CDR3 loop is CASSRGGGAYEQYF. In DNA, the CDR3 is TGTGCCAGCAGCAGAGGGGGCGGGGCCTACGAGCAGTACTTC.

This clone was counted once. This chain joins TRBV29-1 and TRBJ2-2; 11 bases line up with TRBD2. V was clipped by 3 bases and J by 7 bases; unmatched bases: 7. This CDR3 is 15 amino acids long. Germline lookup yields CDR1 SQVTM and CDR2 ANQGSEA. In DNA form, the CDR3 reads TGCAGCGTTGAGGCTACTAGCGGGGGCGGCGGGGAGCTGTTTTTT. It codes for CSVEATSGGGGELFF.